The sequence of this T cell receptor (beta chain) was determined in a study of blood T cell repertoires in COVID-19. Repertoires were generated with immunoSEQ multiplex PCR, while TCRdb's copy carries only in-frame clones and drops some. Among 98,000 or so clones listed, roughly 91% were seen once. The CDR3 has 17 residues. Germline-derived CDR1 and CDR2 are SGHAT and FQNNGV. V gave up 2 bases and J gave up 10 bases; unmatched junction bases: 14. The source of this sequence is a human donor in a cohort sampled during active COVID-19. This rearrangement joins TRBV11-2 to TRBJ2-1; 10 positions match TRBD2. Sequenced sample: peripheral blood. CDR3 protein: CASSLSLAGASLGEQFF. The DNA for the CDR3 is TGTGCCAGCAGCTTAAGTCTAGCGGGAGCATCTTTAGGGGAGCAGTTCTTC.